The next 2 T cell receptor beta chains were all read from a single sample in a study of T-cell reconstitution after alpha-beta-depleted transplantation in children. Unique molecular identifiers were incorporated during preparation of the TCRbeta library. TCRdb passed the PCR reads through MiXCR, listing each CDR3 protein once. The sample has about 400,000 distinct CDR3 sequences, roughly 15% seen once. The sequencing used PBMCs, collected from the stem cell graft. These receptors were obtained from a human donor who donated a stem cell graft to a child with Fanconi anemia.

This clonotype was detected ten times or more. In nucleotides, the CDR3 is TGTGCCAGCAGCTTGGTGGCCCATGAGCAGTTCTTC. Amino acid sequence: CASSLVAHEQFF. This sequence joins TRBV5-6 and TRBJ2-1; D is unclear. Germline V lookup: CDR1 SGHDT, CDR2 YYEEEE. The CDR3 is made up of 12 amino acids. V was clipped by 0 bases and J by 8 bases, with 6 bases between them.

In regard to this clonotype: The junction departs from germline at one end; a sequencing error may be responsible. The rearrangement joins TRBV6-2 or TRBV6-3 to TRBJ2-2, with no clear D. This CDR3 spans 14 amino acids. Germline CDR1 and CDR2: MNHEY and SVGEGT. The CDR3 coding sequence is TGTGCCATCAGTTACTCCATTGTAACCGGGGAGCTGTTTTTT. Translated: CAISYSIVTGELFF.